The rows below give T cell receptor beta chains drawn from one sample of a study of human thymus T cells. Profiled with immunoSEQ multiplex PCR; TCRdb holds only in-frame clones, not every one. The sample has around 45,000 clones, 95% seen once. Source material: blood. These receptors all stem from a girl under three years old with a congenital heart defect but otherwise immunologically healthy. Each CDR3 is given with its conserved first and last residue. Each record gives: V gene, D gene, J gene, clone size, CDR3 protein, CDR3 DNA. D genes are given only for firm matches. Not all rows give a size; the values are once, few, many and, for expanded clones, a class.

V: TRBV7-9
D: TRBD2
J: TRBJ2-1
size: NA
CDR3: CASSRVAGESYNEQFF
DNA: TGTGCCAGCAGTCGGGTAGCGGGAGAGAGCTACAATGAGCAGTTCTTC

V: TRBV29-1
D: NA
J: TRBJ1-1
size: NA
CDR3: CSAWAGSTEAFF
DNA: TGCAGCGCCTGGGCGGGGAGCACTGAAGCTTTCTTT

V: TRBV7-6
D: NA
J: TRBJ2-7
size: NA
CDR3: CASSLVTDYFYEQYF
DNA: TGTGCCAGCAGCTTAGTAACGGACTACTTCTACGAGCAGTACTTC

V: TRBV4-2
D: NA
J: TRBJ1-5
size: NA
CDR3: CASSRLQGGSNQPQHF
DNA: TGTGCCAGCAGCCGACTCCAGGGAGGAAGCAATCAGCCCCAGCATTTT

V: TRBV5-1
D: TRBD1
J: TRBJ1-6
size: NA
CDR3: CARPGQGNSPLHF
DNA: TGCGCCAGGCCGGGACAGGGCAATTCACCCCTCCACTTT

V: TRBV2
D: NA
J: TRBJ1-5
size: few
CDR3: CASSALGGHQPQHF
DNA: TGTGCCAGCAGTGCCCTGGGGGGTCATCAGCCCCAGCATTTT

V: TRBV7-2
D: TRBD2
J: TRBJ2-5
size: once
CDR3: CASSLVGTSQETQYF
DNA: TGTGCCAGCAGCTTAGTAGGGACTAGCCAAGAGACCCAGTACTTC

V: TRBV2
D: TRBD2
J: TRBJ2-2
size: NA
CDR3: CASSEWREKANTGELFF
DNA: TGTGCCAGCAGTGAATGGCGGGAGAAGGCGAACACCGGGGAGCTGTTTTTT

V: TRBV5-1
D: NA
J: TRBJ1-1
size: NA
CDR3: CASTQGDPNTEAFF
DNA: TGCGCCAGCACCCAAGGAGACCCGAACACTGAAGCTTTCTTT

V: TRBV7-3
D: NA
J: TRBJ2-1
size: NA
CDR3: CASSIKDYRVTGGEQFF
DNA: TGTGCCAGCAGCATAAAGGACTACCGGGTAACTGGGGGTGAGCAGTTCTTC

V: TRBV14
D: NA
J: TRBJ2-3
size: NA
CDR3: CASSQLPGGRTDTQYF
DNA: TGTGCCAGCAGCCAGCTACCCGGAGGGCGCACAGATACGCAGTATTTT

V: TRBV28
D: TRBD2
J: TRBJ2-3
size: once
CDR3: CASSFGGGTDTQYF
DNA: TGTGCCAGCAGTTTTGGGGGGGGGACAGATACGCAGTATTTT

V: TRBV5-1
D: NA
J: TRBJ2-7
size: NA
CDR3: CASSLVGSEDADEQYF
DNA: TGCGCCAGCAGCTTGGTCGGGAGTGAGGATGCTGACGAGCAGTACTTC

V: TRBV28
D: NA
J: TRBJ2-1
size: NA
CDR3: CASSFQGSSYNEQFF
DNA: TGTGCCAGCAGTTTTCAGGGCAGCTCCTACAATGAGCAGTTCTTC

V: TRBV20-1
D: NA
J: TRBJ2-7
size: NA
CDR3: CSARKDEQYF
DNA: TGCAGTGCTAGAAAGGACGAGCAGTACTTC

V: TRBV29-1
D: TRBD2
J: TRBJ2-7
size: NA
CDR3: CSVPAGVGYEQYF
DNA: TGCAGCGTTCCGGCGGGAGTCGGCTACGAGCAGTACTTC

V: TRBV7-2
D: NA
J: TRBJ1-1
size: once
CDR3: CASSLTGTNTEAFF
DNA: TGTGCCAGCAGCTTAACCGGGACAAACACTGAAGCTTTCTTT

V: TRBV2
D: NA
J: TRBJ1-5
size: NA
CDR3: CASRETGALGQPQHF
DNA: TGTGCCAGCAGGGAGACAGGCGCTCTTGGGCAGCCCCAGCATTTT

V: TRBV19
D: NA
J: TRBJ2-4
size: NA
CDR3: CASSRAGDMNIQYF
DNA: TGTGCCAGTAGTAGGGCAGGGGATATGAACATTCAGTACTTC

V: TRBV10-2
D: NA
J: TRBJ2-3
size: NA
CDR3: CASSEPGHSSTDTQYF
DNA: TGCGCCAGCAGTGAGCCGGGACACTCTAGCACAGATACGCAGTATTTT

V: TRBV5-4
D: NA
J: TRBJ1-2
size: once
CDR3: CASSSKDGKVSYGYTF
DNA: TGTGCCAGCAGCTCCAAGGACGGTAAGGTCAGCTATGGCTACACCTTC

V: TRBV28
D: NA
J: TRBJ2-1
size: NA
CDR3: CASSPIMGDNEQFF
DNA: TGTGCCAGCAGCCCAATCATGGGTGACAATGAGCAGTTCTTC

V: TRBV7-9
D: TRBD2
J: TRBJ2-3
size: NA
CDR3: CASSSPSGRTDTQYF
DNA: TGTGCCAGCAGCTCCCCGAGCGGGAGGACAGATACGCAGTATTTT

V: TRBV27
D: NA
J: TRBJ2-1
size: NA
CDR3: CASSSGYEQFF
DNA: TGTGCCAGCAGCTCGGGGTATGAGCAGTTCTTC

V: TRBV19
D: NA
J: TRBJ2-4
size: NA
CDR3: CASSTRTVQGGNIQYF
DNA: TGTGCCAGTAGTACCAGGACCGTCCAAGGGGGAAACATTCAGTACTTC

V: TRBV4-1
D: NA
J: TRBJ2-3
size: NA
CDR3: CASSQEGTPSTDTQYF
DNA: TGCGCCAGCAGCCAAGAGGGGACACCGAGCACAGATACGCAGTATTTT

V: TRBV27
D: NA
J: TRBJ2-4
size: NA
CDR3: CASSPSGTNTNIQYF
DNA: TGTGCCAGCAGTCCCTCCGGGACAAATACTAACATTCAGTACTTC

V: TRBV7-9
D: TRBD2
J: TRBJ2-1
size: NA
CDR3: CASRREGARSYNEQFF
DNA: TGTGCCAGCAGGCGGGAGGGGGCACGCTCCTACAATGAGCAGTTCTTC

V: TRBV7-9
D: NA
J: TRBJ1-3
size: NA
CDR3: CASNLQGTGNTIYF
DNA: TGTGCCAGCAACCTTCAGGGAACTGGAAACACCATATATTTT

V: TRBV28
D: TRBD1
J: TRBJ2-3
size: NA
CDR3: CASSFYDRESDTQYF
DNA: TGTGCCAGCAGTTTTTACGACAGGGAATCAGATACGCAGTATTTT

V: TRBV30
D: NA
J: TRBJ2-1
size: NA
CDR3: CAWSVQLDNEQFF
DNA: TGTGCCTGGAGCGTACAGCTTGACAATGAGCAGTTCTTC

V: TRBV4-3
D: NA
J: TRBJ2-2
size: NA
CDR3: CASSQDLFGIKVTGELFF
DNA: TGCGCCAGCAGCCAAGATTTGTTCGGGATCAAGGTCACCGGGGAGCTGTTTTTT

V: TRBV2
D: TRBD1
J: TRBJ2-6
size: NA
CDR3: CASSEGAGGYSGANVLTF
DNA: TGTGCCAGCAGTGAGGGGGCAGGGGGCTACTCTGGGGCCAACGTCCTGACTTTC

V: TRBV18
D: NA
J: TRBJ2-6
size: NA
CDR3: CASSPLQGSGANVLTF
DNA: TGTGCCAGCTCACCATTGCAGGGATCAGGGGCCAACGTCCTGACTTTC

V: TRBV29-1
D: NA
J: TRBJ2-3
size: NA
CDR3: CSVDPSRVSTDTQYF
DNA: TGCAGCGTTGATCCGTCGAGAGTGAGCACAGATACGCAGTATTTT

V: TRBV25-1
D: NA
J: TRBJ2-3
size: NA
CDR3: CASSVAGGTDTQYF
DNA: TGTGCCAGCAGTGTAGCAGGGGGCACAGATACGCAGTATTTT

V: TRBV4-1
D: NA
J: TRBJ2-3
size: NA
CDR3: CASSQDTQEWPDTQYF
DNA: TGCGCCAGCAGCCAAGATACCCAGGAGTGGCCAGATACGCAGTATTTT

V: TRBV5-1
D: NA
J: TRBJ2-5
size: NA
CDR3: CASREGGAETQYF
DNA: TGCGCCAGCCGAGAAGGAGGGGCTGAGACCCAGTACTTC

V: TRBV6-4
D: NA
J: TRBJ2-5
size: NA
CDR3: CASSRTSRQTQYF
DNA: TGTGCCAGCAGCCGAACTAGCAGGCAGACCCAGTACTTC

V: TRBV7-9
D: NA
J: TRBJ1-2
size: NA
CDR3: CASSFFPNYGYTF
DNA: TGTGCCAGCAGCTTTTTCCCAAACTATGGCTACACCTTC